Listed below are T cell receptor beta chains from one sample, sequenced in a study of response to subunit inactivated influenza vaccine. MiXCR, run by TCRdb on the RT-PCR reads, gives a single entry per CDR3 protein. Of roughly 700,000 distinct CDR3 sequences listed, 11% to 15% were seen once; the top ten hold 5.5% to 7%. The sequencing used PBMCs from blood, collected around 14 days before vaccination. These receptors all come from a man aged 45 to 65 who received an inactivated influenza vaccine. Each CDR3 is given with its conserved first and last residue. The D gene is left open where the match is weak. Some rows have no size entry. The others give once, few or many, or a class for an expanded clone.

V gene	clone size	J gene	D gene	CDR3 protein	CDR3 DNA
TRBV6-1	-	TRBJ2-3	-	CASSGNRGRDTQYF	TGTGCCAGCAGTGGGAACCGGGGGAGGGATACGCAGTATTTT
TRBV2	few	TRBJ2-5	-	CASPSTGPEETQYF	TGTGCCAGCCCGTCTACAGGACCCGAAGAGACCCAGTACTTC
TRBV5-1	-	TRBJ2-7	TRBD1	CASSSNRGRTYEQYF	TGCGCCAGCAGCTCAAACAGGGGGCGAACCTACGAGCAGTACTTC
TRBV5-5	-	TRBJ2-7	TRBD1	CASSAYPGQGLHEQYF	TGTGCCAGCAGCGCCTATCCGGGACAGGGGCTCCACGAGCAGTACTTC
TRBV25-1	once	TRBJ1-4	-	CASSEGRVTNEKLFF	TGTGCCAGCAGTGAAGGCCGGGTAACTAATGAAAAACTGTTTTTT
TRBV12-3/TRBV12-4	many	TRBJ1-2	-	CASRTPLGGRYGYTF	TGTGCCAGCAGGACCCCCCTAGGGGGTCGGTATGGCTACACCTTC
TRBV9	-	TRBJ2-2	TRBD2	CASSANRLARTGGELFF	TGTGCCAGCAGCGCCAATAGACTAGCCAGGACGGGCGGGGAGCTGTTTTTT
TRBV6-1	few	TRBJ2-7	TRBD1	CASRLGQPTSYEQYF	TGTGCCAGCAGATTGGGACAGCCGACGTCCTACGAGCAGTACTTC
TRBV5-1	-	TRBJ2-4	-	CASSFDHLNIQYF	TGCGCCAGCAGCTTCGACCATCTAAACATTCAGTACTTC
TRBV18	many	TRBJ2-1	-	CASSPRENEQFF	TGTGCCAGCTCACCAAGGGAGAATGAGCAGTTCTTC
TRBV12-3/TRBV12-4	few	TRBJ2-2	-	CASSTGFFTGELFF	TGTGCCAGCAGTACCGGGTTTTTCACCGGGGAGCTGTTTTTT
TRBV20-1	-	TRBJ2-3	-	CSATVLLTDTQYF	TGCAGTGCTACCGTCCTACTCACAGATACGCAGTATTTT
TRBV11-2	-	TRBJ2-7	TRBD2	CASSLLPRLAGESSYEQYF	TGTGCCAGCAGCTTATTACCCCGACTAGCGGGGGAAAGCTCCTACGAGCAGTACTTC
TRBV11-2	-	TRBJ2-7	-	CASSLVRAIYEQYF	TGTGCCAGCAGCTTAGTAAGGGCTATCTACGAGCAGTACTTC
TRBV7-3	-	TRBJ2-3	-	CASSRGAGLYTDTQYF	TGTGCCAGCAGCCGAGGGGCGGGGCTCTACACAGATACGCAGTATTTT
TRBV7-2	-	TRBJ2-2	TRBD2	CASTLAGGDTGELFF	TGTGCCAGCACCCTAGCGGGAGGGGACACCGGGGAGCTGTTTTTT
TRBV12-3/TRBV12-4	few	TRBJ1-5	-	CASRALGNQPQHF	TGTGCCAGCAGGGCACTTGGCAATCAGCCCCAGCATTTT
TRBV29-1	few	TRBJ1-1	-	CSVVGRMNTEAFF	TGCAGCGTTGTGGGCAGAATGAACACTGAAGCTTTCTTT
TRBV27	few	TRBJ2-1	TRBD2	CASSFLGLAGGRYYNEQFF	TGTGCCAGCAGTTTCTTGGGGCTAGCGGGGGGTCGCTATTACAATGAGCAGTTCTTC
TRBV6-1	many	TRBJ2-7	-	CASSGLFYEQYF	TGTGCCAGCAGCGGACTATTTTACGAGCAGTACTTC
TRBV5-6	few	TRBJ2-1	-	CASSWRGGHNEQFF	TGTGCCAGCAGCTGGAGAGGGGGTCACAATGAGCAGTTCTTC
TRBV29-1	-	TRBJ2-1	-	CSVDIAANEQFF	TGCAGCGTTGATATAGCCGCCAATGAGCAGTTCTTC
TRBV12-3/TRBV12-4	few	TRBJ2-2	-	CASSTPTGPNTGELFF	TGTGCCAGCAGCACCCCTACAGGGCCGAACACCGGGGAGCTGTTTTTT
TRBV7-9	-	TRBJ2-2	-	CASSFPGEMFF	TGTGCCAGCAGCTTCCCCGGGGAGATGTTTTTT
TRBV7-2	many	TRBJ2-3	TRBD1	CASSLGTGSPTQYF	TGTGCCAGCAGCTTAGGGACAGGGAGCCCTACGCAGTATTTT
TRBV12-3/TRBV12-4	-	TRBJ1-4	-	CASSLVGWSATNEKLFF	TGTGCCAGCAGTTTAGTGGGGTGGTCTGCAACTAATGAAAAACTGTTTTTT
TRBV2	-	TRBJ1-1	-	CASTEMEKAFF	TGTGCCAGCACAGAAATGGAGAAAGCTTTCTTT
TRBV7-2	-	TRBJ1-2	-	CASSWVREGPGYTF	TGTGCCAGCAGCTGGGTAAGGGAGGGGCCTGGCTACACCTTC
TRBV20-1	-	TRBJ2-5	TRBD2	CSADGLAGGRETQYF	TGCAGTGCTGACGGATTGGCGGGAGGGAGAGAGACCCAGTACTTC
TRBV20-1	-	TRBJ2-7	TRBD1	CSARLLPGQGDSYEQYF	TGCAGTGCTAGACTCTTACCGGGACAGGGCGACTCCTACGAGCAGTACTTC
TRBV20-1	-	TRBJ1-2	-	CSARAARWDGYTF	TGCAGTGCTAGAGCGGCCAGATGGGATGGCTACACCTTC
TRBV20-1	-	TRBJ2-5	TRBD1	CCAREEDRVRRDQETQYF	TGCTGTGCTAGAGAAGAGGACAGGGTCAGGAGGGACCAAGAGACCCAGTACTTC
TRBV12-3/TRBV12-4	-	TRBJ2-1	TRBD2	CDSSRDYHEQFF	TGTGACAGCAGCAGGGACTACCATGAGCAGTTCTTC
TRBV29-1	many	TRBJ1-2	-	CSVSGGDGYTF	TGCAGCGTTTCTGGGGGCGATGGCTACACCTTC
TRBV25-1	few	TRBJ2-1	-	CASSAGGPAYNEQFF	TGTGCCAGCAGTGCCGGGGGACCCGCCTACAATGAGCAGTTCTTC
TRBV2	-	TRBJ2-7	-	CASRYGTDSYEQYF	TGTGCCAGCAGGTACGGGACCGACTCCTACGAGCAGTACTTC
TRBV6-4	-	TRBJ2-2	-	CASSARSNTGELFF	TGTGCCAGCAGTGCCCGGTCGAACACCGGGGAGCTGTTTTTT
TRBV5-1	-	TRBJ1-2	TRBD1	CASSAQGRYYGYTF	TGCGCCAGCAGCGCACAGGGGCGGTACTATGGCTACACCTTC
TRBV7-9	many	TRBJ2-7	TRBD1	CASSLKGGSSYEQYF	TGTGCCAGCAGCTTAAAAGGGGGCAGTTCCTACGAGCAGTACTTC
TRBV11-1	few	TRBJ1-2	-	CASSLDTSGYTF	TGTGCCAGCAGCTTAGATACGAGTGGCTACACCTTC
TRBV27	-	TRBJ1-5	-	CASSQVRVGQPQHF	TGTGCCAGCAGTCAGGTCAGGGTAGGGCAGCCCCAGCATTTT
TRBV12-3/TRBV12-4	-	TRBJ1-1	-	CASSRPGALNTEAFF	TGTGCCAGCAGCCGCCCTGGGGCCCTGAACACTGAAGCTTTCTTT
TRBV7-2	-	TRBJ1-4	-	CASSANGASGEKLFF	TGTGCCAGCAGCGCGAACGGAGCATCGGGTGAAAAACTGTTTTTT
TRBV9	-	TRBJ2-1	-	CASGPNEQFF	TGTGCCAGCGGCCCCAATGAGCAGTTCTTC
TRBV7-2	-	TRBJ1-2	-	CASSFRGRSFGYTF	TGTGCCAGCAGCTTCAGGGGACGGTCTTTTGGCTACACCTTC
TRBV28	few	TRBJ2-7	TRBD2	CASSSRTIAGGRYEQYF	TGTGCCAGCAGCTCCCGGACAATAGCGGGAGGGCGATACGAGCAGTACTTC
TRBV11-2	once	TRBJ2-2	-	CASSPNPGYLNTGELFF	TGTGCCAGCAGCCCCAATCCCGGCTACTTGAACACCGGCGAGCTGTTTTTT
TRBV18	-	TRBJ2-7	TRBD2	CASSPISGGMIYEQYF	TGTGCCAGCTCACCCATCTCGGGGGGGATGATCTACGAGCAGTACTTC
TRBV24-1	-	TRBJ1-5	-	CATSDPKQGFSNQPQHF	TGTGCCACCAGTGATCCTAAACAGGGTTTTAGCAATCAGCCCCAGCATTTT